This T cell receptor (beta chain) was recovered during a study of blood T cell repertoires in COVID-19. Study background: COVID-19 samples, acute and convalescent, were from the United States, Italy and Spain. T cells, B-cell-depleted T cells, or PBMCs provided the cDNA or gDNA that served as material.

Trimming cost V 3 bases and J 5 bases; bases outside gene matches: 11. The length of the CDR3 is 16 residues. CDR1 and CDR2 from the germline V gene are ENHRY and SYGVKD. Per the authors' pipeline: Counts of nucleated cells, estimated from reference gene primer amplification, were obtained. Measured with immunoSEQ multiplex PCR; TCRdb has only the in-frame clones, and not every one. For V, J and clone size, that table is used; D and trimming come from the DNA. The sample yields about 14,000 clones, about 79% seen once. The TCR was taken from a woman aged 45-59 years with active or convalescent COVID-19. Material: peripheral blood. This chain joins TRBV10-3 and TRBJ2-7; 9 bases line up with TRBD1. CDR3 coding DNA: TGTGCCATCAGTGACCCTGTCTGGGACAGGGTCCACGAGCAGTACTTC. Amino acids: CAISDPVWDRVHEQYF.